This TCR beta chain was found in a study of blood T cells in healthy people across ages. This CDR3 contains 14 residues. Germline trimming cut 5 bases from V and 6 bases from J; bases unmatched to any gene: 6. With a J-beta primer mix and a sample-barcoded 5' primer, a second PCR ran roughly 6 to 12 cycles. TCRdb recomputed calls from the 5' RACE reads with MiXCR, one row per CDR3 protein. Of around 850,000 distinct CDR3 sequences in the sample, around 36% were seen once. The chain combines TRBV12-3 or TRBV12-4 with TRBJ1-5, with 8 bases matching TRBD1. Material: blood. This receptor was taken from a man between 18 and 29 years old in good health. The CDR3 spells CASSPRTGFQPQHF. CDR3 bases: TGTGCCAGCAGTCCCAGGACAGGGTTTCAGCCCCAGCATTTT.